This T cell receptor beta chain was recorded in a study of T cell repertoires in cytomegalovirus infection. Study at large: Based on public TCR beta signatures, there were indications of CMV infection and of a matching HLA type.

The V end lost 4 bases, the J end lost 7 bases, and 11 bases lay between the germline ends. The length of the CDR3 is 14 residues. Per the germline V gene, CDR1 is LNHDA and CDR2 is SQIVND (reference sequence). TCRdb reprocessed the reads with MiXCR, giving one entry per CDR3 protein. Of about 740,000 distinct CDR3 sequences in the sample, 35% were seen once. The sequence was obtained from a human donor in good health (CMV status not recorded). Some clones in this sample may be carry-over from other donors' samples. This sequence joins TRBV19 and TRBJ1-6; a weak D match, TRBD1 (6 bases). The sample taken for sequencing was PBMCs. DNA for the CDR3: TGTGCCAGTAGTACAGGGGTAGGAAATTCACCCCTCCACTTT. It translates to CASSTGVGNSPLHF.